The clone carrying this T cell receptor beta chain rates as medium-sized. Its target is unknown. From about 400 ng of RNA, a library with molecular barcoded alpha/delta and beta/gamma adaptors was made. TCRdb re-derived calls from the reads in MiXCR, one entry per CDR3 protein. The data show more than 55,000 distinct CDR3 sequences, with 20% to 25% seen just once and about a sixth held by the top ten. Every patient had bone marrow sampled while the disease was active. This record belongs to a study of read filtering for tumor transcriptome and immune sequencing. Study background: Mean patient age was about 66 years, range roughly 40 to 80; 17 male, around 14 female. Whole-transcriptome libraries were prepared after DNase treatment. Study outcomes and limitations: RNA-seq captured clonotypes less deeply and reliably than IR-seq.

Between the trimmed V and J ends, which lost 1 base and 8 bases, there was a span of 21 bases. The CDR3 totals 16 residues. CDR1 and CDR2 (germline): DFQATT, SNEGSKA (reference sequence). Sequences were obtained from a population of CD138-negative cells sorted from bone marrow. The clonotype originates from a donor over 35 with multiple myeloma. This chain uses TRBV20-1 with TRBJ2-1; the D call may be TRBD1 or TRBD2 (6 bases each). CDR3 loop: CSARGPGGLTRDEQFF. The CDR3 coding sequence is TGCAGTGCTAGAGGCCCCGGGGGCCTCACGAGGGATGAGCAGTTCTTC.